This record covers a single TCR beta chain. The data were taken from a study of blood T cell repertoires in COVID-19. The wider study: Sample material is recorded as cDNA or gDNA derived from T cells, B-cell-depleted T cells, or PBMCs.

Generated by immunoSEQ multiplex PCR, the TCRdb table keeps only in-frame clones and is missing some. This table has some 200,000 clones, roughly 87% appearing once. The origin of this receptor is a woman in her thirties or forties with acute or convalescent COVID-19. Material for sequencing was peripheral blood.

CDR3 sequence (DNA): TGTGCCAGCAGCTTCGGGACTAGCGGGGGAATCGGGCAGTTCTTC. Amino acid sequence: CASSFGTSGGIGQFF. The chain uses TRBV3-1 (or the pseudogene TRBV3-2) and TRBJ2-1, with TRBD2 matching 14 bases. The germline V gene has CDR1 LGHDT and CDR2 YNNKEL (reference sequence). The CDR3 has 15 residues. V trimming: 5 bases; J trimming: 12 bases; junction bases outside the gene matches: 9.